The entry below gives a single T cell receptor (beta chain) sequence along with its context. Its matching antigen is unknown. A read error may account for a junction end that differs from germline. The sample belongs to a study of esophageal squamous cell carcinoma under preoperative chemotherapy. The study, taken as a whole, reports: After treatment, tumor-infiltrating lymphocytes seemed to come partly from incoming peripheral T cells, not only local changes.

The CDR3 length is 15 residues. TCRdb ran MiXCR on the PCR reads and lists one entry per CDR3 protein. The profile covers around 30,000 distinct CDR3 sequences, with about half appearing a single time and approximately 25% taken by the ten largest. Time point specified: after preoperative PTX-NDP chemotherapy. This receptor was identified in a human donor with esophageal squamous cell carcinoma. The donor label of this sample is uncertain. Sampling was performed from a patient given preoperative chemotherapy. J is TRBJ2-4 and V is TRBV12-3 or TRBV12-4, with D perhaps matching TRBD1 (6 bases). In DNA, the CDR3 is TGTGCCAGCAGCTCGGGGCGGTGGGACAAAGACACTCAGTACTTT. The encoded protein is CASSSGRWDKDTQYF.